This T cell receptor beta chain was recovered during a study of T cell responses to AZD1222 COVID-19 vaccine. Study findings and constraints: The study found vaccine-associated CD4 TCRs spanning spike, dominant at 160-218 and 743-854. Unmutated variant regions reportedly attract nearly half of all spike-specific TCRs. Sampling captured repertoires only after the peak T cell response. A rise in Spike-specific TCR breadth and depth followed two AZD1222 doses.

Details on this clone: The antigen is undetermined.

Data came from immunoSEQ multiplex PCR; TCRdb stores just in-frame clones and leaves some out. The data show some 30,000 clones, 80% to 95% seen once. Germline CDR1 MNHEY, CDR2 SVGEGT. V was clipped by 2 bases and J by 4 bases, with 9 bases between them. The CDR3 is 14 residues long. The starting material was peripheral blood, obtained on day 0 of AZD1222 vaccination. The V call is TRBV6-2 or TRBV6-3, the J call TRBJ1-5; D is unclear. The receptor was isolated from an adult in good health. CDR3 region: CASSYGNRNQPQHF. For the CDR3, the DNA is TGTGCCAGCAGTTACGGAAACAGAAATCAGCCCCAGCATTTT.